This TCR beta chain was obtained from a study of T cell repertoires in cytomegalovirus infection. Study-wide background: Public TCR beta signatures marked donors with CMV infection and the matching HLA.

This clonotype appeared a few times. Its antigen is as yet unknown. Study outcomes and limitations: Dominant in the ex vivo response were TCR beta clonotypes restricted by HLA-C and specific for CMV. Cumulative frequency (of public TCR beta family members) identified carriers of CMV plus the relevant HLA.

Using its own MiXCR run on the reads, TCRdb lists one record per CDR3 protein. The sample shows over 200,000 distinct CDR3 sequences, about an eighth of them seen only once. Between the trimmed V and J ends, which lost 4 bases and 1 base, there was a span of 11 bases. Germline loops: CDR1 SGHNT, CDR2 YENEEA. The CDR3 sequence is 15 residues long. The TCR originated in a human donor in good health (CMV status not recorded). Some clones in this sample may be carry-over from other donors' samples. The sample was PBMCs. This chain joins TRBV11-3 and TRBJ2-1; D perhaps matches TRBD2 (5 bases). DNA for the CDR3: TGTGCCAGCAGCTCGGGAATTGCGTCCTACAATGAGCAGTTCTTC. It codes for CASSSGIASYNEQFF.